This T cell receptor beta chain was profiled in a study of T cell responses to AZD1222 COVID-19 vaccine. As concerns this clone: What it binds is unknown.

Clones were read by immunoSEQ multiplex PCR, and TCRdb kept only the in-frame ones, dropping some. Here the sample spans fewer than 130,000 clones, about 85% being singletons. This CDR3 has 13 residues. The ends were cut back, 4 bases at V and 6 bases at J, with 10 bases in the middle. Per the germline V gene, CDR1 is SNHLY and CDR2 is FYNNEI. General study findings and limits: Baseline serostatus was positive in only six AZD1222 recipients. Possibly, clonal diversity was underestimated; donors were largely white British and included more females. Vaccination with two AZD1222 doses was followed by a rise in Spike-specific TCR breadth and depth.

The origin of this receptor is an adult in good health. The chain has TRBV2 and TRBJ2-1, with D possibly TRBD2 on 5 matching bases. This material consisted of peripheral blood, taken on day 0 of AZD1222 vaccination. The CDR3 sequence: CASSASSFNEQFF. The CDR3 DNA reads TGTGCCAGCAGTGCTTCTAGCTTCAATGAGCAGTTCTTC.